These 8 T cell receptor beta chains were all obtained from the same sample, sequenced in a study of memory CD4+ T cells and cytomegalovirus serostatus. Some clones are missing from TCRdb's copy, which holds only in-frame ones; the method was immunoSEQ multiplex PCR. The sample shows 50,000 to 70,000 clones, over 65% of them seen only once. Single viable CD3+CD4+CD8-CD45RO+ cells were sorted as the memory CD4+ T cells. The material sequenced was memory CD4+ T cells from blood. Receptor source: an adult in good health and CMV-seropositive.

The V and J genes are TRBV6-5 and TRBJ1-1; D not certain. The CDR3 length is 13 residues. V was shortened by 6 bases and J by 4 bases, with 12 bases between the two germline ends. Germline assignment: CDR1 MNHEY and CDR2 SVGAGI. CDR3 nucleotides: TGTGCCAGCAGCCGTTCCTATAGCACTGAAGCTTTCTTT. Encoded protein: CASSRSYSTEAFF.

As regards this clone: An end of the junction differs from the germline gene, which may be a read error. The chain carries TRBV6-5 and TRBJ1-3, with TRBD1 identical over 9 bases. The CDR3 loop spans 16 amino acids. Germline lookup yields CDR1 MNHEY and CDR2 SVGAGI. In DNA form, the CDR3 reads TGTGCCAGCAGTTACTCGGGGGGACAGGGAGGAAGCACCATATATTTT. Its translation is CASSYSGGQGGSTIYF.

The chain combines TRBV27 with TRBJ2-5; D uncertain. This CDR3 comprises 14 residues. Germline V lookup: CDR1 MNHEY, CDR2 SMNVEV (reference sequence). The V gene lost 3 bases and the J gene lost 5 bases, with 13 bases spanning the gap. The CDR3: CASSLSGIGETQYF. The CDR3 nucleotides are TGTGCCAGCAGTTTGTCAGGAATTGGGGAGACCCAGTACTTC.

The CDR3 region is CASSPGSNYYEQYV. The CDR3 region has the DNA TGTGCCAGCAGTCCCGGGTCTAATTACTACGAGCAGTACGTC. This rearrangement joins TRBV5-6 to TRBJ2-7; D unclear. This CDR3 has 14 residues. Germline lookup yields CDR1 SGHDT and CDR2 YYEEEE. Between the trimmed V and J ends, which lost 5 bases and 3 bases, there was a span of 15 bases.

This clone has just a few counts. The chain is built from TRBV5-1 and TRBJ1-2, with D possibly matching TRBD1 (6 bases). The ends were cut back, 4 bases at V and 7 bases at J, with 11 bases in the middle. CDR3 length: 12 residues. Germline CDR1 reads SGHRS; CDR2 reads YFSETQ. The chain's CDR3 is CASSPTGAGYTF. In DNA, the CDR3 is TGCGCCAGCAGCCCAACGGGGGCTGGCTACACCTTC. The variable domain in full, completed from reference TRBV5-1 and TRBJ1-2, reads KAGVTQTPRYLIKTRGQQVTLSCSPISGHRSVSWYQQTPGQGLQFLFEYFSETQRNKGNFPGRFSGRQFSNSRSEMNVSTLELGDSALYLCASSPTGAGYTFGSGTRLTVV.

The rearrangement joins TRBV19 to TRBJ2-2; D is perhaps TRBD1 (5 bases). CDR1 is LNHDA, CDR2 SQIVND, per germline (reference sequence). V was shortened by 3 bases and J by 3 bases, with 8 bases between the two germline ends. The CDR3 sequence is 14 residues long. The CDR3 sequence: CASSIFRDTGELFF. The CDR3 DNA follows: TGTGCCAGTAGTATTTTCAGGGACACCGGGGAGCTGTTTTTT.

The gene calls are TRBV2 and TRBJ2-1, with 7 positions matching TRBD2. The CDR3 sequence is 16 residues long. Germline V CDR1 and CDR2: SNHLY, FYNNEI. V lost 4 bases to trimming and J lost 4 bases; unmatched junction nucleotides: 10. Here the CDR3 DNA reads TGTGCCAGCAGTGGGATCTTTCGGCGGGAGTACAATGAGCAGTTCTTC. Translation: CASSGIFRREYNEQFF.

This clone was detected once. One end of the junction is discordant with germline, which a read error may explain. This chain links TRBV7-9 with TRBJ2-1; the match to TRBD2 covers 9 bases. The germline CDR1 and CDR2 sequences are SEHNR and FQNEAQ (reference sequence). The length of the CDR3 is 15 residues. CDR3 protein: CASSLAGTSYNEQFF. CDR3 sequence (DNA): TGTGCCAGCAGCCTAGCGGGAACCTCCTACAATGAGCAGTTCTTC.